The rows below give T cell receptor beta chains drawn from one sample of a study of patients and donors after allogeneic stem cell transplantation. TCRdb reprocessed the RT-PCR reads with MiXCR, giving one entry per CDR3 protein. The sample consists of tens of thousands of distinct CDR3 sequences, around 5% of them appearing once. Sequenced sample: blood, either unsorted or a sorted T cell fraction (not recorded which). These receptors were taken from a human donor who was either an allogeneic HSCT recipient or a stem cell or donor lymphocyte infusion donor (not recorded which). It is not recorded whose cells these are; they may come from a transplant donor. Each CDR3 is given with its conserved first and last residue. The order of the fields is clone size, J gene, D gene, V gene, CDR3 DNA, CDR3 protein. A D gene is named only where the DNA matches it firmly. Part of the rows lack a size; the others show once, few, many or a class for expanded clones.

clone size: many; J gene: TRBJ1-5; D gene: NA; V gene: TRBV19; CDR3 DNA: TGTGCCAGTAGTCCCCCCTATAATCAGCCCCAGCATTTT; CDR3 protein: CASSPPYNQPQHF
clone size: many; J gene: TRBJ1-6; D gene: NA; V gene: TRBV10-2; CDR3 DNA: TGCGCCAGCGGAGGGCAGGGAGGAAATTCACCCCTCCACTTT; CDR3 protein: CASGGQGGNSPLHF
clone size: few; J gene: TRBJ2-6; D gene: NA; V gene: TRBV6-5; CDR3 DNA: TGTGCCAGCAGTTACACGGGTGGGGCCAACGTCCTGACTTTC; CDR3 protein: CASSYTGGANVLTF
clone size: many; J gene: TRBJ2-7; D gene: TRBD1; V gene: TRBV6-1; CDR3 DNA: TGTGCCAGCAGTCTTCGGCCGGGTACAGGGACAGGCTTCTCCTACGAGCAGTACTTC; CDR3 protein: CASSLRPGTGTGFSYEQYF
clone size: many; J gene: TRBJ1-3; D gene: NA; V gene: TRBV6-1; CDR3 DNA: TGTGCCAGCGGGGAGCTCTTCGGAAACACCATATATTTT; CDR3 protein: CASGELFGNTIYF
clone size: many; J gene: TRBJ2-2; D gene: NA; V gene: TRBV12-3/TRBV12-4; CDR3 DNA: TGTGCCAGCAGCCTTCGAGGGCTCAGGGAGCTGTTTTTT; CDR3 protein: CASSLRGLRELFF
clone size: NA; J gene: TRBJ1-5; D gene: TRBD1; V gene: TRBV10-3; CDR3 DNA: TGTGCCATCAGTGAAAGACAGGGGGTGATCCAGCCCCAGCATTTT; CDR3 protein: CAISERQGVIQPQHF
clone size: many; J gene: TRBJ2-5; D gene: NA; V gene: TRBV12-3/TRBV12-4; CDR3 DNA: TGTGCCAGTTTAGGTTGGGTCCTGGAGACCCAGTACTTC; CDR3 protein: CASLGWVLETQYF
clone size: many; J gene: TRBJ1-1; D gene: NA; V gene: TRBV10-3; CDR3 DNA: TGTGCCATCAGTGAGTCCCCAGGGGACACTGAAGCTTTCTTT; CDR3 protein: CAISESPGDTEAFF
clone size: many; J gene: TRBJ2-5; D gene: TRBD1; V gene: TRBV20-1; CDR3 DNA: TGCAGTGCCAGGGGGCAGTCCCAAGAGACCCAGTACTTC; CDR3 protein: CSARGQSQETQYF
clone size: NA; J gene: TRBJ2-5; D gene: TRBD2; V gene: TRBV7-2; CDR3 DNA: TGTGCCAGCAGTCGGGAGGCGGGGGGGAGGTACCAAGAGACCCAGTACTTC; CDR3 protein: CASSREAGGRYQETQYF
clone size: NA; J gene: TRBJ1-2; D gene: NA; V gene: TRBV20-1; CDR3 DNA: TGCAGTGCTCTCCCCTCGAGCGGTTCGGGAGGCTATGGCTACACCTTC; CDR3 protein: CSALPSSGSGGYGYTF
clone size: many; J gene: TRBJ2-5; D gene: TRBD2; V gene: TRBV7-2; CDR3 DNA: TGTGCCAGCAGCTTCTCCGGGACTAGCGGGTGGGAGACCCAGTACTTC; CDR3 protein: CASSFSGTSGWETQYF
clone size: few; J gene: TRBJ2-3; D gene: NA; V gene: TRBV11-3; CDR3 DNA: TGTGCCAGCAGCCCCGGGGGGCCAGTCACAGATACGCAGTATTTT; CDR3 protein: CASSPGGPVTDTQYF
clone size: many; J gene: TRBJ1-2; D gene: TRBD1; V gene: TRBV5-1; CDR3 DNA: TGCGCCAGCAGCTGGGGACAGAGCGACTATGGCTACACCTTC; CDR3 protein: CASSWGQSDYGYTF
clone size: few; J gene: TRBJ1-1; D gene: TRBD1; V gene: TRBV19; CDR3 DNA: TGTGCCAGTCGTTTCGACAGGGTCACTGAAGCTTTCTTT; CDR3 protein: CASRFDRVTEAFF
clone size: few; J gene: TRBJ1-1; D gene: NA; V gene: TRBV27; CDR3 DNA: TGTGCCAGCAGTTCCCCGACAGTTAACACTGAAGCTTTCTTT; CDR3 protein: CASSSPTVNTEAFF
clone size: NA; J gene: TRBJ1-5; D gene: NA; V gene: TRBV27; CDR3 DNA: TGTGCCAGCAGCCCTCCCGGAGGTCAGCCCCAGCATTTT; CDR3 protein: CASSPPGGQPQHF
clone size: many; J gene: TRBJ2-3; D gene: TRBD1; V gene: TRBV6-1; CDR3 DNA: TGTGCCAGCACCGACCGGGACAGGGGCACAGATACGCAGTATTTT; CDR3 protein: CASTDRDRGTDTQYF
clone size: many; J gene: TRBJ1-5; D gene: NA; V gene: TRBV6-5; CDR3 DNA: TGTGCCAGCAGACACCTAAATCAGCCCCAGCATTTT; CDR3 protein: CASRHLNQPQHF
clone size: NA; J gene: TRBJ1-2; D gene: NA; V gene: TRBV30; CDR3 DNA: TGTGCCTGGAGTGTGCAGGGACCTAACTATGGCTACACCTTC; CDR3 protein: CAWSVQGPNYGYTF
clone size: many; J gene: TRBJ1-3; D gene: NA; V gene: TRBV7-2; CDR3 DNA: TGTGCCAGCAGCTTCGACGTGGGAAACACCATATATTTT; CDR3 protein: CASSFDVGNTIYF
clone size: NA; J gene: TRBJ2-7; D gene: NA; V gene: TRBV18; CDR3 DNA: TGTGCCAGCTCACCATTGGACAGACGGGAGCAGTACTTC; CDR3 protein: CASSPLDRREQYF
clone size: many; J gene: TRBJ1-2; D gene: NA; V gene: TRBV13; CDR3 DNA: TGTGCCAGCAGCACCCCACGGGTCAACTATGGCTACACCTTC; CDR3 protein: CASSTPRVNYGYTF
clone size: many; J gene: TRBJ2-7; D gene: TRBD2; V gene: TRBV20-1; CDR3 DNA: TGCAGTGCTCCCGGGACTAGCGGGAAGAAATACGAGCAGTACTTC; CDR3 protein: CSAPGTSGKKYEQYF
clone size: many; J gene: TRBJ2-3; D gene: NA; V gene: TRBV27; CDR3 DNA: TGTGCCAGCAGTTTAAGAGGACAGTCCACGGATACGCAGTATTTT; CDR3 protein: CASSLRGQSTDTQYF
clone size: many; J gene: TRBJ2-5; D gene: TRBD1; V gene: TRBV28; CDR3 DNA: TGTGCCAGCAGTTTAATAGGGGGCTTAGGGGAGACCCAGTACTTC; CDR3 protein: CASSLIGGLGETQYF
clone size: many; J gene: TRBJ2-2; D gene: NA; V gene: TRBV6-5; CDR3 DNA: TGTGCCAGCAGTTACTCGAGGGGGTCAGGGGAGCTGTTTTTT; CDR3 protein: CASSYSRGSGELFF
clone size: many; J gene: TRBJ2-2; D gene: NA; V gene: TRBV24-1; CDR3 DNA: TGTGCCACCAGTGAGGTAGGGACGTACGAGGCCACCGGGGAGCTGTTTTTT; CDR3 protein: CATSEVGTYEATGELFF